The clone carrying this T cell receptor (beta chain) was observed at least ten times. The antigen remains unidentified. TCRdb passed the reads through MiXCR, listing each CDR3 protein once. The sample includes around 230,000 distinct CDR3 sequences, approximately 7% of them seen just once. The data stem from a study of T cell repertoires in cytomegalovirus infection. Whole-study context: Public TCR beta signatures provided an indication of both CMV infection and a matching HLA type. Findings and limits, study-wide: HLA-C-restricted, CMV-specific TCR beta clonotypes were dominant ex vivo.

CDR1 MNHEY and CDR2 SVGEGT come from the germline V gene. The CDR3 runs 11 residues. The V end lost 6 bases, the J end lost 11 bases, and 13 bases lay between the germline ends. The gene calls are TRBV6-2 or TRBV6-3 and TRBJ1-1; D possibly corresponds to TRBD1 (5 bases). The sequence came from a human donor in good health (CMV status not recorded). Some clones in this sample may be carry-over from other donors' samples. The sequencing input was PBMCs. The CDR3 loop reads CASSLGPRAFF. CDR3 sequence (DNA): TGTGCCAGCAGCCTGGGACCTAGGGCTTTCTTT.